This TCR beta chain was documented in a study of T cells in Graves' hyperthyroidism and ophthalmopathy. Study findings and constraints: Progression to ophthalmopathy was predicted a median of roughly 6.5 months early.

Germline lookup yields CDR1 SNHLY and CDR2 FYNNEI. The J segment lost 2 bases and the V segment lost 5 bases, leaving 16 bases of the junction unmatched. The CDR3 has 18 amino acids. Remarks on this clonotype: As yet, its antigen is unknown.

Amplified TCR beta CDR3 regions derived from RNA transcripts. The TCR CDR3 first-round RT-PCR relied on the HTBI primer set. TCRdb passed the multiplex PCR reads through MiXCR, listing each CDR3 protein once. The sample contains some 510,000 distinct CDR3 sequences, more than 45% of which appear only once. This clonotype was obtained from a woman aged 18-30 years with Graves' hyperthyroidism. The sequenced material came from peripheral blood or thyroid tissue (not recorded which). V and J are TRBV2 and TRBJ2-7, with 9 bases fitting TRBD1. The CDR3 DNA is TGTGCCAGCAGTACAACAAAAGGACCGGGACAGGGAACCTACGAGCAGTACTTC. Translating it yields CASSTTKGPGQGTYEQYF.